The entry that follows covers one T cell receptor (beta chain) sequence. Its antigen remains unidentified. The sample belongs to a study of T cell responses to AZD1222 COVID-19 vaccine. Study-level information: Pooling of second doses given at about 4 or about 12 weeks was done. Study-wide results and limits: Clonal diversity was possibly underestimated; the donors were predominantly white British and more often female.

Sequencing used immunoSEQ multiplex PCR; TCRdb keeps in-frame clones, though not all of them. The sample lists some 180,000 clones; about 92% were seen once. V gave up 4 bases and J gave up 5 bases, with 11 bases separating them. The CDR3 sequence is 13 residues long. The germline V gene has CDR1 ENHRY and CDR2 SYGVKD. The rearrangement uses TRBV10-3 and TRBJ1-2, with no clear D. This material consisted of peripheral blood, taken on day 0 of AZD1222 vaccination. This TCR was recovered from an adult in good health. CDR3 protein: CAISVQAGYGYTF. The CDR3 DNA sequence: TGTGCCATCAGTGTGCAGGCGGGTTATGGCTACACCTTC.